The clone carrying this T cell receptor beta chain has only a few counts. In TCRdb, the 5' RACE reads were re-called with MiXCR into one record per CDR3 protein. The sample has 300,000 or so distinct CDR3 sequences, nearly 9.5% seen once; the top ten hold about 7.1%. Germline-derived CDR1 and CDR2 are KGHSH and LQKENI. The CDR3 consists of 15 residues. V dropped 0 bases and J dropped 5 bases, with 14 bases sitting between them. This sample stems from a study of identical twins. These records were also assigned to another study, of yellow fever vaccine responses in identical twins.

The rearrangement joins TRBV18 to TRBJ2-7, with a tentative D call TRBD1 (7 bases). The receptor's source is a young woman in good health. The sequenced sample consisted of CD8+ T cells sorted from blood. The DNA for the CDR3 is TGTGCCAGCTCACCACCGGAGGGGGCGGTGGACGAGCAGTACTTC. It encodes CASSPPEGAVDEQYF.